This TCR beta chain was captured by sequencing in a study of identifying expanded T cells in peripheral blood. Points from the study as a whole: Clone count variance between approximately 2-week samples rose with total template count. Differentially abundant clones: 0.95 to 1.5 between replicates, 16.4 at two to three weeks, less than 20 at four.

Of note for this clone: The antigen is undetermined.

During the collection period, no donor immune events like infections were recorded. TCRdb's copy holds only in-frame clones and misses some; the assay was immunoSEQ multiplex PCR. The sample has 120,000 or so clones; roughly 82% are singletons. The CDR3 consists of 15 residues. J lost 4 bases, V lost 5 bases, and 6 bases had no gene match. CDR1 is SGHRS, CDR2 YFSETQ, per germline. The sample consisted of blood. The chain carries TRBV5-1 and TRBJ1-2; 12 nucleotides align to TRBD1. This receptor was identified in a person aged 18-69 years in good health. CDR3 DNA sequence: TGCGCCAGCAGATCCGGGACAGGGGGCTTCTATGGCTACACCTTC. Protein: CASRSGTGGFYGYTF.